This TCR beta chain originates from a study of T cells in Graves' hyperthyroidism and ophthalmopathy. CDR1 is DFQATT and CDR2 is SNEGSKA in the germline V gene (reference sequence). The V gene lost 2 bases and the J gene lost 8 bases, with 22 bases spanning the gap. The CDR3 extends over 16 amino acids. It was RNA transcripts that yielded the amplified TCR beta CDR3 regions. First-round RT-PCR with HTBI primers amplified the TCR CDR3 region. TCRdb fed the multiplex PCR reads into MiXCR, producing one record per CDR3 protein. The data contain around 250,000 distinct CDR3 sequences, roughly 14% of them singletons.

Sequencing was performed on blood. The chain carries TRBV20-1 and TRBJ2-1; tentatively, D is TRBD2 (6 bases). The source of this sequence is a woman aged 35 to 49 with Graves' hyperthyroidism that later progressed to Graves' ophthalmopathy. The CDR3 here is CSARSKGREPFDEQFF. The CDR3 DNA is TGCAGTGCTAGATCCAAGGGGCGGGAACCCTTCGATGAGCAGTTCTTC.